Included here is one TCR beta chain sequence, with context. The data were taken from a study of blood T cell repertoires in COVID-19. At the level of the study: Acute-phase and convalescent COVID-19 samples originated in the United States, Italy and Spain.

As originally analysed: Estimates of nucleated cell counts were drawn from the amplification of reference gene primers. Here immunoSEQ multiplex PCR was the method, and the copy in TCRdb shows in-frame clones only, minus some. D and trimming were read from the DNA, whereas the V and J calls and clone size are those reported in that table. This sample has roughly 240,000 clones, with more than 75% found just once. Germline V gene sequence: CDR1 SGHTA, CDR2 FQGTGA. This CDR3 has 12 amino acids. V lost 1 base to trimming and J lost 5 bases, with 4 bases between them. Sequenced: peripheral blood. The sequence came from a woman aged 55 to 70 who had recovered from COVID-19. This chain uses TRBV7-3 with TRBJ2-3, with D uncertain. The CDR3 reads CASSLREDTQYF. The CDR3 DNA sequence: TGTGCCAGCAGCTTAAGAGAAGATACGCAGTATTTT. The variable domain in full, completed from reference TRBV7-3 and TRBJ2-3, reads GAGVSQTPSNKVTEKGKYVELRCDPISGHTALYWYRQSLGQGPEFLIYFQGTGAADDSGLPNDRFFAVRPEGSVSTLKIQRTERGDSAVYLCASSLREDTQYFGPGTRLTVL.